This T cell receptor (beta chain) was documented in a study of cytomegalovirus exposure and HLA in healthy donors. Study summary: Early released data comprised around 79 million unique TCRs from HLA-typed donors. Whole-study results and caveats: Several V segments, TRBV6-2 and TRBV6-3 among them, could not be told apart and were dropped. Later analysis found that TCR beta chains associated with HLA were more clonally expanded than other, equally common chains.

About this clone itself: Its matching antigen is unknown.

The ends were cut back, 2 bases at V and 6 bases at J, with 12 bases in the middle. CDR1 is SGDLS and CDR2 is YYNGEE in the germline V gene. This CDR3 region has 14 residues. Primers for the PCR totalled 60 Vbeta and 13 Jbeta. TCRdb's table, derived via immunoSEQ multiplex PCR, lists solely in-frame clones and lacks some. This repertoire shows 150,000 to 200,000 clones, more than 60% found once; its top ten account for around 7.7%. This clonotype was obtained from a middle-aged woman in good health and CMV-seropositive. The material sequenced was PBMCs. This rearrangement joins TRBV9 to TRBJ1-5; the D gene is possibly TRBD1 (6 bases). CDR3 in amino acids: CASSVGGAGQPQHF. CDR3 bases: TGTGCCAGCAGCGTGGGGGGGGCGGGTCAGCCCCAGCATTTT.